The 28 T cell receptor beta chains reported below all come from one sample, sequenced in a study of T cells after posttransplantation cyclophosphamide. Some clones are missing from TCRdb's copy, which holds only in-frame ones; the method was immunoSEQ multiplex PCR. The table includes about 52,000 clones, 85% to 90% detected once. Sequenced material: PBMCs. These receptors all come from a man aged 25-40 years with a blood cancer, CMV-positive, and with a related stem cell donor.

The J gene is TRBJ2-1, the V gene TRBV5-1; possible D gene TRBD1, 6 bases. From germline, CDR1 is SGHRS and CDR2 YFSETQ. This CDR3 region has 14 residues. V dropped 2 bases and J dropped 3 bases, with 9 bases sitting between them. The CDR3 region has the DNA TGCGCCAGCAGCTTACAGGGTATCTACAATGAGCAGTTCTTC. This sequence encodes CASSLQGIYNEQFF. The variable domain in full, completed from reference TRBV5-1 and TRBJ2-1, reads KAGVTQTPRYLIKTRGQQVTLSCSPISGHRSVSWYQQTPGQGLQFLFEYFSETQRNKGNFPGRFSGRQFSNSRSEMNVSTLELGDSALYLCASSLQGIYNEQFFGPGTRLTVL.

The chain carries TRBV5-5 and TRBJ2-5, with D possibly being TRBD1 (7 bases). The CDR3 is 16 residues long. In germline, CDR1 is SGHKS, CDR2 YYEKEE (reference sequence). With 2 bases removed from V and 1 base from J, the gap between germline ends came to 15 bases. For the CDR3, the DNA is TGTGCCAGCAGCTTCGGCAGGGGGGCCCTCCAAGAGACCCAGTACTTC. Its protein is CASSFGRGALQETQYF.

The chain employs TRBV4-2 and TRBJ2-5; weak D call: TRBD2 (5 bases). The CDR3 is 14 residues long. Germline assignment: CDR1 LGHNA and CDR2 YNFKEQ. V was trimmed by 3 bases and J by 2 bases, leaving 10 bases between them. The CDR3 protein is CASSQRAGQETQYF. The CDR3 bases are TGTGCCAGCAGCCAGAGGGCCGGTCAAGAGACCCAGTACTTC.

The CDR3 region has the DNA TGTGCCAGCAGCCCTTGGGAGACTAGCGGGGGGAATGAGCAGTTCTTC. Translating gives CASSPWETSGGNEQFF. The chain couples TRBV9 to TRBJ2-1, with 13 bases aligning to TRBD2. The CDR3 contains 16 residues. Germline CDR1 SGDLS, CDR2 YYNGEE. The V segment lost 4 bases and the J segment 7 bases; nucleotides outside the gene matches: 8. Filled out from reference TRBV9 and TRBJ2-1, the complete variable domain reads DSGVTQTPKHLITATGQRVTLRCSPRSGDLSVYWYQQSLDQGLQFLIQYYNGEERAKGNILERFSAQQFPDLHSELNLSSLELGDSALYFCASSPWETSGGNEQFFGPGTRLTVL.

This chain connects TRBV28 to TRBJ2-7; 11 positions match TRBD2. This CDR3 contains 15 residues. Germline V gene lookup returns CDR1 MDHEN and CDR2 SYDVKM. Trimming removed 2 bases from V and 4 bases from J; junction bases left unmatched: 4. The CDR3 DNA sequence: TGTGCCAGCAGTTTAGGGGGGACTAGCGGTTACGAGCAGTACTTC. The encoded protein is CASSLGGTSGYEQYF.

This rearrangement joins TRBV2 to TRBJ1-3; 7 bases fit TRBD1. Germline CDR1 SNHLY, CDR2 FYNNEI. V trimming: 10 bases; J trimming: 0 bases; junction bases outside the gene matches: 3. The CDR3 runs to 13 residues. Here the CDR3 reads CATGTDSGNTIYF. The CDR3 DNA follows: TGTGCCACCGGGACAGACTCTGGAAACACCATATATTTT.

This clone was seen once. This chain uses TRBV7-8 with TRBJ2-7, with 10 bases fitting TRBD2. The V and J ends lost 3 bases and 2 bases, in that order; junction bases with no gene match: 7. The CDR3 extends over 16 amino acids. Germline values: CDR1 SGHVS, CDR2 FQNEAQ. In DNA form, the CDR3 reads TGTGCCAGCAGCTTTCGTAGCGGGAGGAGGACCTACGAGCAGTACTTC. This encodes CASSFRSGRRTYEQYF.

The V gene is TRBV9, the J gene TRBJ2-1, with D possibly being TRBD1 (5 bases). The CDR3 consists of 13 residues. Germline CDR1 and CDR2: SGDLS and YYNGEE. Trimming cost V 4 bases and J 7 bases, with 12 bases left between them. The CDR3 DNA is TGTGCCAGCAGCCCCCAACAGGAGAATGAGCAGTTCTTC. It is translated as CASSPQQENEQFF. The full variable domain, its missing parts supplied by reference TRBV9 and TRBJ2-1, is DSGVTQTPKHLITATGQRVTLRCSPRSGDLSVYWYQQSLDQGLQFLIQYYNGEERAKGNILERFSAQQFPDLHSELNLSSLELGDSALYFCASSPQQENEQFFGPGTRLTVL.

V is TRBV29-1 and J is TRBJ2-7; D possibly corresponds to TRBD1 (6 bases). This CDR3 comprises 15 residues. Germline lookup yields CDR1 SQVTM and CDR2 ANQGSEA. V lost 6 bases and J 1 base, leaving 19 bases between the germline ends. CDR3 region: CSVQISSGESYEQYF. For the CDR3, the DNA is TGCAGCGTACAGATTTCCTCAGGGGAGTCCTACGAGCAGTACTTC.

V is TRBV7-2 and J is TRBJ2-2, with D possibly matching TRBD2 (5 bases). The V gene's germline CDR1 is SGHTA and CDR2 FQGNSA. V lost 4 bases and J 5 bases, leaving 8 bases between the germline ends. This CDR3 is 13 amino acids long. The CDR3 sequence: CASSWGVTGELFF. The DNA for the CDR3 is TGTGCCAGCAGCTGGGGAGTAACCGGGGAGCTGTTTTTT.

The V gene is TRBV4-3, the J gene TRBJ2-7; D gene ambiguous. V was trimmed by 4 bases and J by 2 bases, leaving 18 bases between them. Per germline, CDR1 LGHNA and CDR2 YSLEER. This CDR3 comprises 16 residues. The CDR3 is CASSPTHEAVTYEQYF. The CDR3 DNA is TGCGCCAGCAGCCCTACCCACGAGGCGGTTACCTACGAGCAGTACTTC.

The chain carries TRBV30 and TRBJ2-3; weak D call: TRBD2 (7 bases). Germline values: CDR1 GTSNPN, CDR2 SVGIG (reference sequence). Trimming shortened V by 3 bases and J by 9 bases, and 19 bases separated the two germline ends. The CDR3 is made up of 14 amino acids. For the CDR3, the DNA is TGTGCCTGGAGGGGGGGGGCGGCCCCGTCGACGCAGTATTTT. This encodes CAWRGGAAPSTQYF.

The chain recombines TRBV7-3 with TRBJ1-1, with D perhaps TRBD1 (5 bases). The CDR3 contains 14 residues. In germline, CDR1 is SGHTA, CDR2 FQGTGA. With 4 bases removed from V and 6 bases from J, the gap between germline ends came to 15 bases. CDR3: CASSSGGGISEAFF. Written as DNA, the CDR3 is TGTGCCAGCAGCTCCGGGGGAGGGATTTCTGAAGCTTTCTTT.

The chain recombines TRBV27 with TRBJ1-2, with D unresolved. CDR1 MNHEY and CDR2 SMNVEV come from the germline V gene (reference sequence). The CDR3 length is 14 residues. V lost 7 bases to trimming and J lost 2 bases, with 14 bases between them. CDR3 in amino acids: CASNLAGGNYGYTF. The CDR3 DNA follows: TGTGCCAGCAATCTGGCAGGTGGGAACTATGGCTACACCTTC.

CDR3 sequence reads: CAWSPGVIYTF. CDR3 DNA: TGTGCCTGGAGTCCAGGGGTAATCTACACCTTC. The chain links TRBV30 to TRBJ1-2, with TRBD1 as a possible D gene (6 bases). Germline V gene sequence: CDR1 GTSNPN, CDR2 SVGIG (reference sequence). Between the trimmed V and J ends, which lost 2 bases and 10 bases, there was a span of 11 bases. The CDR3 runs to 11 residues. Full variable domain (remainder filled in from reference TRBV30 and TRBJ1-2): SQTIHQWPATLVQPVGSPLSLECTVEGTSNPNLYWYRQAAGRGLQLLFYSVGIGQISSEVPQNLSASRPQDRQFILSSKKLLLSDSGFYLCAWSPGVIYTFGSGTRLTVV.

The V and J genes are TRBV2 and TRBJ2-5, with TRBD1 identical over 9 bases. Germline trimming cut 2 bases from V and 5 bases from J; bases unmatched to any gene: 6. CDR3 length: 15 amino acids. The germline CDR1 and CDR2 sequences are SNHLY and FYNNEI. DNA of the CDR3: TGTGCCAGCAGTGAAAACAGGGGGCGTGGGGAGACCCAGTACTTC. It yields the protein CASSENRGRGETQYF.

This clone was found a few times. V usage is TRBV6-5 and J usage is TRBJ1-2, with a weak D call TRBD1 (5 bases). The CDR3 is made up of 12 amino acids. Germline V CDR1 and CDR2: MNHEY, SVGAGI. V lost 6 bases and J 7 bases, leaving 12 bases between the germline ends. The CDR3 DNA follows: TGTGCCAGCAGCCGGCCTCAGGGTGGCTACACCTTC. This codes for CASSRPQGGYTF.

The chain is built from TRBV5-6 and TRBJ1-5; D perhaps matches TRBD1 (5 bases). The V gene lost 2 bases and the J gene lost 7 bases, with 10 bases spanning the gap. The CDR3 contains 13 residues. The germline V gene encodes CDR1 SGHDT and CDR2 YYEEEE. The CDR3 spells CASSLNQGQPQHF. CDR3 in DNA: TGTGCCAGCAGCTTAAATCAGGGCCAGCCCCAGCATTTT.

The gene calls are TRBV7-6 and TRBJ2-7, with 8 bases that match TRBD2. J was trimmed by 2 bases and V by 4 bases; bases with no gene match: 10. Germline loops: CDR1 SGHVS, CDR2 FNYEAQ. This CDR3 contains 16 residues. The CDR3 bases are TGTGCCAGCAGCTCCTCCTACGAGACTAGCGCCTACGAGCAGTACTTC. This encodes CASSSSYETSAYEQYF.

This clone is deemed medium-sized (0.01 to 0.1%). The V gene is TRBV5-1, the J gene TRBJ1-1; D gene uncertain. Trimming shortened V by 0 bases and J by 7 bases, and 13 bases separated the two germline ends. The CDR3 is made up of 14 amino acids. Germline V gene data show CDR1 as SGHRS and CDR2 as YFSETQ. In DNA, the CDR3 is TGCGCCAGCAGCTTGGACCTTAGCGCCCTTGAAGCTTTCTTT. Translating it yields CASSLDLSALEAFF. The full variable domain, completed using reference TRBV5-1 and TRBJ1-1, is KAGVTQTPRYLIKTRGQQVTLSCSPISGHRSVSWYQQTPGQGLQFLFEYFSETQRNKGNFPGRFSGRQFSNSRSEMNVSTLELGDSALYLCASSLDLSALEAFFGQGTRLTVV.

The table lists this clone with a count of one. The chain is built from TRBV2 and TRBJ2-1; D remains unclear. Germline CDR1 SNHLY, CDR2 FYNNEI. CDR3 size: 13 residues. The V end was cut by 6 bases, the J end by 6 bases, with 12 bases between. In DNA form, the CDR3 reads TGTGCCAGCAGAACAGCAAACGGCAATGAGCAGTTCTTC. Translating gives CASRTANGNEQFF.

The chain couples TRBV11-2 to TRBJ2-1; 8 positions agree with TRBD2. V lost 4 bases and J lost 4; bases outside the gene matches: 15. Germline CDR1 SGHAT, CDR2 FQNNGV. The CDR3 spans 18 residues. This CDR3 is CASSSVQHWAGGYNEQFF. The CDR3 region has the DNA TGTGCCAGCAGCTCTGTTCAGCATTGGGCGGGAGGATACAATGAGCAGTTCTTC. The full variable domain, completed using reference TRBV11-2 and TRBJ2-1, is EAGVAQSPRYKIIEKRQSVAFWCNPISGHATLYWYQQILGQGPKLLIQFQNNGVVDDSQLPKDRFSAERLKGVDSTLKIQPAKLEDSAVYLCASSSVQHWAGGYNEQFFGPGTRLTVL.

The CDR3 protein is CATRQLAGIRNEQFF. The DNA of the CDR3 is TGTGCCACTCGTCAACTAGCGGGGATACGGAATGAGCAGTTCTTC. V usage is TRBV10-3 and J usage is TRBJ2-1; 10 nucleotides line up with TRBD2. The V gene end was trimmed by 10 bases and the J gene end by 7 bases; junction bases not matched to a gene: 13. The CDR3 is made up of 15 amino acids. Germline values: CDR1 ENHRY, CDR2 SYGVKD.

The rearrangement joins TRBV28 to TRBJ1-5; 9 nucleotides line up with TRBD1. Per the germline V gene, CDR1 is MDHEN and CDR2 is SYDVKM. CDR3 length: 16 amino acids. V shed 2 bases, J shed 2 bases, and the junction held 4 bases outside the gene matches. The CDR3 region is CASSLPTGGGNQPQHF. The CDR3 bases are TGTGCCAGCAGTTTACCGACAGGGGGGGGCAATCAGCCCCAGCATTTT.

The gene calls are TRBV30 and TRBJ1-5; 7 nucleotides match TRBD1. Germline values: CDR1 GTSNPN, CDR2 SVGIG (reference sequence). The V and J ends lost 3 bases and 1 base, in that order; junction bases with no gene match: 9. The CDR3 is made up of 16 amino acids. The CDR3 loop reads CAWSRKRQGSNQPQHF. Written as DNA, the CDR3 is TGTGCCTGGAGCAGAAAAAGACAGGGAAGCAATCAGCCCCAGCATTTT.

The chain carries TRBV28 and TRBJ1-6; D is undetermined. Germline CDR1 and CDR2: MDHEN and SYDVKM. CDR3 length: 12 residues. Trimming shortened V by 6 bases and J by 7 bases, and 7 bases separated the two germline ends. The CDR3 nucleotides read TGTGCCAGCAGGATAGCAAATTCACCCCTCCACTTT. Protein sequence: CASRIANSPLHF.

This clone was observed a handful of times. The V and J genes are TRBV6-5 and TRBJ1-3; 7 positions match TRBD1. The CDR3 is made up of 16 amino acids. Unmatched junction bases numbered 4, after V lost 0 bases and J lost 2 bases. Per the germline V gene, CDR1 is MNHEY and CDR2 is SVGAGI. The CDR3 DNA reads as TGTGCCAGCAGTTACTCGAAGGGGGCAGCTGGAAACACCATATATTTT. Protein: CASSYSKGAAGNTIYF.

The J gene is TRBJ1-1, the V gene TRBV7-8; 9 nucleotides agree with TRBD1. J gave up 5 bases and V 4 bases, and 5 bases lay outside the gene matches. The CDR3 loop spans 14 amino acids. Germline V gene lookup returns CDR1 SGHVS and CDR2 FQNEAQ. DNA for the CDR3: TGTGCCAGCAGCTCCACAGGGGGCCGGACTGAAGCTTTCTTT. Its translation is CASSSTGGRTEAFF.